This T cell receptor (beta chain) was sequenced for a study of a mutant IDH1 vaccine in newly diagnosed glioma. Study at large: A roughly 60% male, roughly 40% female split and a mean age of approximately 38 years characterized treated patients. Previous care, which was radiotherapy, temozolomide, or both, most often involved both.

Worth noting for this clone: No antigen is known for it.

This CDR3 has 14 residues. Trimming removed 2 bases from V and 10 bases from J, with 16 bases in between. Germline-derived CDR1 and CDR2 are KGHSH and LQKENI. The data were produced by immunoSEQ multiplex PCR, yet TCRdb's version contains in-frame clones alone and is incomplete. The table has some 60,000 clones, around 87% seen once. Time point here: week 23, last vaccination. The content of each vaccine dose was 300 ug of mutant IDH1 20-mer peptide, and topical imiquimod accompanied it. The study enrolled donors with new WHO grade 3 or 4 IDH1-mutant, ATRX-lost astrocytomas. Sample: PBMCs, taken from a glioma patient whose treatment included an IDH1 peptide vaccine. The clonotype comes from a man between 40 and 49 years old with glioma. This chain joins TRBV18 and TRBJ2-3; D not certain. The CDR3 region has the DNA TGTGCCAGCTCACCAGCAGGTCGTAACACGGCGCAGTATTTT. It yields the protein CASSPAGRNTAQYF.